This T cell receptor beta chain was captured in a study of blood T cells in healthy people across ages (dated by TCRdb to the mid-2010s). Concerning the study at large: In model experiments, template switching captured roughly one uniquely barcoded TCR beta cDNA molecule for every two T cells. Age-related changes in TCR beta repertoire diversity were measured in the study by deep sequencing normalized with unique cDNA molecular identifiers. Donors were grouped into four age groups: young (average approximately 16 years), middle-aged (roughly 38), aged (around 60) and long-lived (approximately 75). The study analyzed two additional independent replicas of 1 million unique cDNA reads from the same blood draw for two donors, one aged 18 to 30 and one aged 80 or older. General study outcomes and caveats: Because the CMV infection status of the donors was unknown, age-related changes in expanded clonotypes may potentially have been confounded. Bulk unsorted PBMC profiling prevented conclusive comparison of naive and antigen-experienced compartments. Estimates of total diversity based on one million sequenced T cells were regarded as lower bounds and as underestimates. As age increased, observed TCR beta diversity per million T cells dropped in a roughly linear way, and a significant reduction was already evident by age roughly 36. The percentage of naive T cells measured by flow cytometry correlated strongly with observed TCR beta diversity. The long-lived group showed more naive CD4+ T cells, fewer expanded clones and increased TCR diversity than the aged group, suggesting age selection.

This clonotype was counted a few times. Its binding antigen is unknown. The record has no base qualities; no much larger clone is one base away. The approximately 39 donors, aged about 6 to 100 years, were systemically healthy Caucasian individuals from Russia. Each donor gave 8 to 10 milliliters of peripheral blood, drawn into EDTA-treated Vacutainer tubes. Ficoll-Paque density-gradient centrifugation was used to isolate PBMCs, with at least 6 million per sample. Total RNA was extracted from PBMCs with Trizol reagent, with at least 6 micrograms obtained per sample. For every donor, an aliquot of PBMCs went through flow cytometry to measure the percentages of naive CD45RAhigh/CD27high T cells. CDR1 and CDR2 were assigned from the germline V gene (reference sequence) as MNHEY and SMNVEV. The CDR3 starts with the cysteine, ends with the phenylalanine, and has 12 residues. Only the CDR3 DNA is retained, 36 bases long and in frame from the first base. The trim is 5 bases for V and 9 bases for J, with a gap of 11 bases between the germline ends.

Receptor libraries were prepared by 5' RACE. TCRdb records Illumina HiSeq 2500 as the sequencer. A second PCR of roughly 6 to 11 cycles was run with a J-beta primer mix and a sample-barcoded 5' primer. Each TCR beta cDNA molecule received a unique molecular identifier from a template-switch 5' adaptor carrying 12 random nucleotides. At least 2.5 million CDR3-containing paired-end reads were obtained from each sample. First-strand cDNA synthesis was performed from all RNA using the Mint cDNA synthesis kit, with priming by a TRBC-specific oligonucleotide. Following uracil-DNA glycosylase treatment, all cDNA underwent a first 18-cycle PCR with the universal primers M1SS and BC2_uni_R. In the authors' own workflow: Normalization of each sample was performed by random selection of 1 million high-quality reads, each carrying a distinct molecular identifier. Reads sharing molecular identifiers were discarded rather than binned into consensus sequences. MiTCR, set to a Q25 quality threshold and the strictest error-elimination algorithm, was used for CDR3 identification, clonotype clustering and error correction. Lower-bound total TCR beta diversity was estimated with a nonparametric unseen species model using Euler transformation. In-frame beta chains were kept once TCRdb had trimmed the public reads at Q25 with fastp and called clones with MiXCR. When rows share a CDR3 protein, they turn into one entry using the most common DNA and genes. TCRdb's processing, not the authors', yielded these V and J calls. Counted in this sample were 800,000 to 950,000 distinct CDR3 sequences; almost 30% of them appeared once. Roughly a tenth of the sample is held by the ten biggest clonotypes.

This sample also appeared in a second study, on T cells of mothers and their children. Taken from the second paper: Nine systemically healthy Caucasian individuals, comprising three mothers and their six children, were included as donors. cDNA synthesis used all of the extracted RNA, with approximately 1.6 ug of RNA in each 15 ul reaction. Sample barcodes and 2-4 random nucleotides were added via the M1S primer in the second PCR. Over 9.5 million TCR beta CDR3 reads came from each mother, compared with around 3 million reads from each child. TCR recombination output is similarly shaped by thymic selection in related and unrelated pairs, with a minor effect exerted by inherited differences. Normalized repertoire overlap was always slightly but never significantly higher in related than unrelated mother-child pairs. Persistent microchimeric T cell clones were not detected, at a sensitivity of about 100 clones per million clonotypes. The study used deep NGS to compare TCR beta repertoires of mothers and children, seeking features distinguishing related mother-child pairs from unrelated individuals. The mean age was roughly 40 +/- 4 years for the mothers and around 10 +/- 4 years for the children. Libraries were sequenced on Illumina HiSeq 2000 with 100+100 nt paired-end reads after adapter ligation with NEBNext reagents. To prevent cross-contamination, the mother and child libraries were prepared one month apart and sequenced in separate runs. For each donor, somewhere between roughly 450,000 and 2,100,000 distinct TCR beta clonotypes were identified. Naive TCR beta clonotypes were estimated from low-frequency clonotypes matched to each donor's FACS-determined naive share, without sorting.

The chain uses TRBV27 and TRBJ1-5; TRBD1 is a weak D gene call, 5 bases matching. Source material: blood. The TCR was taken from a woman between 35 and 50 years old in good health. The DNA sequence reads TGTGCCAGCAGTCGGGGCTCGGGGCCCCAGCATTTT. Protein translation: CASSRGSGPQHF.